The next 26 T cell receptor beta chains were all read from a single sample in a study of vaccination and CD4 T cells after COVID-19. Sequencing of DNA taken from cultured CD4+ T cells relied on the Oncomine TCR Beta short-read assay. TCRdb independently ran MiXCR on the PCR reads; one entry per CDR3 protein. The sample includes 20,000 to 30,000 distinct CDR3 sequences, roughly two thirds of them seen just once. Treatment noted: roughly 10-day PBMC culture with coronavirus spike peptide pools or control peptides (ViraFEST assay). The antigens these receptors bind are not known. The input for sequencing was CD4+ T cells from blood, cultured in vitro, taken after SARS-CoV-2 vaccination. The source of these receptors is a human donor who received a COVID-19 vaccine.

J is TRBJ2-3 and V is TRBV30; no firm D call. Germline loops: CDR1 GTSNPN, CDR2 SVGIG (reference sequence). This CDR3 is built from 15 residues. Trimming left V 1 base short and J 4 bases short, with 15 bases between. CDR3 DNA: TGTGCCTGGAGTGATGGTGTAGCCGGAGCAGATACGCAGTATTTT. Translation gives CAWSDGVAGADTQYF.

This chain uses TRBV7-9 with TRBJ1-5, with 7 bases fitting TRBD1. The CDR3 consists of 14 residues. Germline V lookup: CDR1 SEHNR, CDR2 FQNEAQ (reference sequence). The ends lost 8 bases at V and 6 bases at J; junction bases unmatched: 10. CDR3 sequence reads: CASSLPGGGQPQHF. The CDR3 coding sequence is TGTGCCAGCTCCCTACCAGGGGGGGGTCAGCCCCAGCATTTT.

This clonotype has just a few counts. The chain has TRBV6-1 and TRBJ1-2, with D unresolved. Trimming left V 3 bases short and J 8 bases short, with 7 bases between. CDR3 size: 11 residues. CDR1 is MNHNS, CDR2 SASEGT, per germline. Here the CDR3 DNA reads TGTGCCAGCAGTGATGGGCGCGGCTACACCTTC. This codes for CASSDGRGYTF.

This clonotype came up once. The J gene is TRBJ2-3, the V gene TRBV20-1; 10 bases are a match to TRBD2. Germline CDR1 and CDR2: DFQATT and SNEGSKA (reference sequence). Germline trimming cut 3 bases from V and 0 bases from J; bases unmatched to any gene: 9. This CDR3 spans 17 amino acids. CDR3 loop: CSARVLAGLYSTDTQYF. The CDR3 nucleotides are TGCAGTGCTAGGGTACTAGCGGGGCTTTATAGCACAGATACGCAGTATTTT.

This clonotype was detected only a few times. The CDR3 sequence: CASSEYRGSGETQYF. For the CDR3, the DNA is TGTGCCAGCAGTGAATACAGGGGATCCGGGGAGACCCAGTACTTC. This chain joins TRBV25-1 and TRBJ2-5; a possible D gene is TRBD1 (6 bases). Trimming removed 0 bases from V and 5 bases from J, with 13 bases in between. The CDR3 has 15 residues. The germline V gene has CDR1 MGHDK and CDR2 SYGVNS.

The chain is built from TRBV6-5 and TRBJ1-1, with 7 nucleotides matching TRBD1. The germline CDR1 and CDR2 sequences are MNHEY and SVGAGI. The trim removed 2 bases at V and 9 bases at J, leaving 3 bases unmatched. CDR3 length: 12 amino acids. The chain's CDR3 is CASSYRQGKAFF. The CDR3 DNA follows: TGTGCCAGCAGTTACCGACAGGGAAAAGCTTTCTTT.

CDR3: CASSYGAGGSYNSPLHF. CDR3 DNA sequence: TGTGCCAGCAGTTACGGGGCCGGGGGGTCCTATAATTCACCCCTCCACTTT. V and J are TRBV6-5 and TRBJ1-6; D is possibly TRBD1 (5 bases). With 2 bases removed from V and 1 base from J, the gap between germline ends came to 12 bases. The length of the CDR3 is 17 residues. Germline CDR1 is MNHEY and CDR2 is SVGAGI.

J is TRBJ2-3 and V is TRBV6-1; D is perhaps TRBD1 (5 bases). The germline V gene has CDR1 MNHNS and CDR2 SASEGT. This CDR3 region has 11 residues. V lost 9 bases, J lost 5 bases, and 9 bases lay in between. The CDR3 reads CASSRVDTQYF. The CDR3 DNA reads TGTGCCAGTTCCAGGGTAGATACGCAGTATTTT.

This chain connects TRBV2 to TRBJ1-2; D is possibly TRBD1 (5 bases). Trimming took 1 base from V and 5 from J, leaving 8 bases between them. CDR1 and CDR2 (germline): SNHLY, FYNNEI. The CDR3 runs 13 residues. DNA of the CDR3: TGTGCCAGCAGTGAAGACAGGAGGTATGGCTACACCTTC. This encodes CASSEDRRYGYTF.

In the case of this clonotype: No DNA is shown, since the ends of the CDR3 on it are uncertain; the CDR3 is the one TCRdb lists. CDR3 protein: CATFGSSGGYQETQYF. This chain links TRBV15 with TRBJ2-5; the table's D gene call, TRBD2, was not cross checked with the DNA. From germline, CDR1 is LNHNV and CDR2 YYDKDF (reference sequence). The CDR3 comprises 16 residues, both ends counted.

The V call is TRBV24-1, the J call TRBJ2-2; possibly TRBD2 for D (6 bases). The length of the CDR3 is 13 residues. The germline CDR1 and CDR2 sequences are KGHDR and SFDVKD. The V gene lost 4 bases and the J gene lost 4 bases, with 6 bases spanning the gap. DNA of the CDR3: TGTGCCACCAGTGAACTAGCCACCGGGGAGCTGTTTTTT. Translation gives CATSELATGELFF.

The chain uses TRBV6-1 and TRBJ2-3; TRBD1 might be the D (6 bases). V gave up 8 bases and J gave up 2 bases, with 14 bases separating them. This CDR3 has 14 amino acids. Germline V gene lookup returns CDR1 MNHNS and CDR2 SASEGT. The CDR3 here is CASGRQGHTDTQYF. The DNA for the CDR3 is TGTGCCAGCGGAAGGCAGGGGCACACAGATACGCAGTATTTT.

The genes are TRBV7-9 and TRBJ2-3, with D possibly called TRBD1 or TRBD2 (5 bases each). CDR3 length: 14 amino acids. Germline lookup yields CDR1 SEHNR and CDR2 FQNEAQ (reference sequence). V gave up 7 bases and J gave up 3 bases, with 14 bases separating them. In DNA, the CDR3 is TGTGCCAGCACCCCGGTAGGGACGACAGATACGCAGTATTTT. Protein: CASTPVGTTDTQYF.

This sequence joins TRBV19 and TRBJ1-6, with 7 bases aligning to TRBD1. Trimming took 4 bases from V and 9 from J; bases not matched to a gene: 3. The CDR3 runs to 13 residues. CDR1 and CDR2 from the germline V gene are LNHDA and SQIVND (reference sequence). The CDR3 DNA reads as TGTGCCAGTAGTACCGGGGACAGTTCACCCCTCCACTTT. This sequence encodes CASSTGDSSPLHF.

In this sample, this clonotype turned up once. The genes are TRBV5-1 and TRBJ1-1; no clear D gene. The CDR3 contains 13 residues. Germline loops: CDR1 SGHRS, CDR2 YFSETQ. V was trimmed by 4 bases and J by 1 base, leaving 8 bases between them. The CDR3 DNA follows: TGCGCCAGCAGCCCGACCACGAACACTGAAGCTTTCTTT. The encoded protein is CASSPTTNTEAFF.

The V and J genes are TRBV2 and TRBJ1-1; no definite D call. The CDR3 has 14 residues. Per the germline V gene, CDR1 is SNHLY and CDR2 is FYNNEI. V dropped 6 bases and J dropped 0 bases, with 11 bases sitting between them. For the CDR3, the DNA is TGTGCCAGCAGGACGGCTTCCATGAACACTGAAGCTTTCTTT. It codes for CASRTASMNTEAFF. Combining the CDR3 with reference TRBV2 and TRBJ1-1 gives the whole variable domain EPEVTQTPSHQVTQMGQEVILRCVPISNHLYFYWYRQILGQKVEFLVSFYNNEISEKSEIFDDQFSVERPDGSNFTLKIRSTKLEDSAMYFCASRTASMNTEAFFGQGTRLTVV.

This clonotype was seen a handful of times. CDR3 region: CASTSLQGAGGYTF. The CDR3 DNA reads TGTGCCAGCACCTCACTACAGGGGGCTGGTGGCTACACCTTC. The genes are TRBV27 and TRBJ1-2, with 9 bases lining up with TRBD1. CDR3 size: 14 residues. Germline CDR1 and CDR2: MNHEY and SMNVEV (reference sequence). Trimming at V came to 7 bases and at J to 7 bases, leaving 10 bases not matched to a gene.

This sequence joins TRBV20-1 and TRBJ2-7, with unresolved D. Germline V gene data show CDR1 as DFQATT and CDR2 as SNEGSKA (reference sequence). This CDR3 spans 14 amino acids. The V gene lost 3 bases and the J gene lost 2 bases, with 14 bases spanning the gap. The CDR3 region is CSASRSSLTYEQYF. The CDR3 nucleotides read TGCAGTGCTAGTCGCTCGTCTCTAACCTACGAGCAGTACTTC.

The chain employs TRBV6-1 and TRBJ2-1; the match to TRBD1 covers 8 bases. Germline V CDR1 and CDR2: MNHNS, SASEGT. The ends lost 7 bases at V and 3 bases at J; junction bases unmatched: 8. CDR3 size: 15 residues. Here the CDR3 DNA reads TGTGCCAGCAATCGGGACAGGTCTGGCTACAATGAGCAGTTCTTC. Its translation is CASNRDRSGYNEQFF.

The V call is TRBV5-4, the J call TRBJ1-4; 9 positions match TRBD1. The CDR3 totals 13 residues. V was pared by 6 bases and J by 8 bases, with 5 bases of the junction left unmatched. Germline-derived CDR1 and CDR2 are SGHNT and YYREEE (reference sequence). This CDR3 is CASMDRGGEKLFF. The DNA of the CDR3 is TGTGCCAGCATGGACAGGGGAGGGGAAAAACTGTTTTTT. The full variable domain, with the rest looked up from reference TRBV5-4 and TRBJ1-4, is ETGVTQSPTHLIKTRGQQVTLRCSSQSGHNTVSWYQQALGQGPQFIFQYYREEENGRGNFPPRFSGLQFPNYSSELNVNALELDDSALYLCASMDRGGEKLFFGSGTQLSVL.

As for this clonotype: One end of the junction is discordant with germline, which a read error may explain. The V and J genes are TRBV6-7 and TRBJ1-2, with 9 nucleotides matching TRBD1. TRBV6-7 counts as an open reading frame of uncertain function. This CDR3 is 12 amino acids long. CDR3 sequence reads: CASANRGHIPVF. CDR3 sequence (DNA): TGTGCCAGCGCAAACAGGGGGCATATCCCGGTCTTC.

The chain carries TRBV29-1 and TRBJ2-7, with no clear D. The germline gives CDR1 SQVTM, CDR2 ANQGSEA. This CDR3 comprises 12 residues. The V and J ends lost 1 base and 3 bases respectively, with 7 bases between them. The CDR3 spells CSVEGAFYEQYF. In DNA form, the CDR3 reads TGCAGCGTTGAAGGGGCATTCTACGAGCAGTACTTC.

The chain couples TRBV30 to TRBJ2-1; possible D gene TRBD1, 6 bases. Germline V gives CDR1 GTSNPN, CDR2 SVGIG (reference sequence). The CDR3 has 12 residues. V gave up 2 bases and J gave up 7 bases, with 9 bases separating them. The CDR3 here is CAWSSQGNEQFF. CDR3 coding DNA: TGTGCCTGGAGTTCTCAGGGGAATGAGCAGTTCTTC.

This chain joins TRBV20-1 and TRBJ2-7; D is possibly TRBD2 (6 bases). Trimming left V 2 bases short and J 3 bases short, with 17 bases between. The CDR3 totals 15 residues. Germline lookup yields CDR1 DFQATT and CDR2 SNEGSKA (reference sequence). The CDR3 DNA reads TGCAGTGCTAGATCAGGGACTGGAATCGACTACGAGCAGTACTTC. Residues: CSARSGTGIDYEQYF.

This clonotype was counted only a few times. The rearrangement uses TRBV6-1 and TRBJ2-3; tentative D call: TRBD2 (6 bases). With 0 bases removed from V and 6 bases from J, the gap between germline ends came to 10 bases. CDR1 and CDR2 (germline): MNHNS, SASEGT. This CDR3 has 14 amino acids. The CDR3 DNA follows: TGTGCCAGCAGTGAAGCGACTAGGGAGGATACGCAGTATTTT. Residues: CASSEATREDTQYF.

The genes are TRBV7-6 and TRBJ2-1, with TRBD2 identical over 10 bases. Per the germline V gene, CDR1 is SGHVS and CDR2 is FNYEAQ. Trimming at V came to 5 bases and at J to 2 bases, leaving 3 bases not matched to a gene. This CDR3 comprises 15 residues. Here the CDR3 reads CASSLSGGTYNEQFF. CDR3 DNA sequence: TGTGCCAGCAGCCTTAGCGGGGGGACCTACAATGAGCAGTTCTTC.